This record covers a single T cell receptor beta chain. The authors' processing: Amplified reference gene primers provided the basis for estimating nucleated cell counts. Method: immunoSEQ multiplex PCR; TCRdb's copy keeps in-frame clones and lacks some. V, J and clone size are those of that table, while D and trimming were read from the DNA. This sample has around 280,000 clones, with around 87% found just once. These data belong to a study of blood T cell repertoires in COVID-19. Study-level information: Researchers got acute and convalescent COVID-19 samples from the United States, Italy and Spain.

Trimming removed 2 bases from V and 3 bases from J; junction bases left unmatched: 6. CDR3 size: 16 residues. Germline values: CDR1 SGHAT, CDR2 FQNNGV. Sequencing input: peripheral blood. The TCR was taken from an older man with acute or convalescent COVID-19. The chain recombines TRBV11-2 with TRBJ2-2; TRBD2 matches 7 bases. The CDR3 sequence is CASSLYSGSYTGELFF. CDR3 nucleotides: TGTGCCAGCAGCTTATATAGCGGGTCCTACACCGGGGAGCTGTTTTTT.